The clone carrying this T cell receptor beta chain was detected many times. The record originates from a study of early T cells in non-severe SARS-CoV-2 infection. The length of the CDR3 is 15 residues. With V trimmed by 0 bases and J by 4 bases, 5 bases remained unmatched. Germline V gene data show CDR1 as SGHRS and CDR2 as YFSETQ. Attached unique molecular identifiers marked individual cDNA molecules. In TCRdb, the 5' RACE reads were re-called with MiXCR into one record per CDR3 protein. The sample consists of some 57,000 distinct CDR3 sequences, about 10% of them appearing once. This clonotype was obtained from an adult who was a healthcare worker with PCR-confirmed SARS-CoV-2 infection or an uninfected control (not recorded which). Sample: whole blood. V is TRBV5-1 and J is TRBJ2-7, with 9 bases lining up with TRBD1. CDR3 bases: TGCGCCAGCAGCTTGGGGGGACAGGGCCATTACGAGCAGTACTTC. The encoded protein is CASSLGGQGHYEQYF.